These 17 T cell receptor beta chains share one sample of origin, sequenced in a study of blood T cells in healthy people across ages. Primed by a sample-barcoded 5' primer and a J-beta primer mix, a second PCR proceeded for 7 to 11 cycles. TCRdb used MiXCR to reprocess the 5' RACE reads, holding one entry per CDR3 protein. The sample contains 870,000 or so distinct CDR3 sequences, more than 25% of which appear only once. The sample consisted of blood. These receptors originate from a woman over 75 in good health.

This clonotype has just a few counts. The chain couples TRBV25-1 to TRBJ1-4; D not resolved. V dropped 4 bases and J dropped 4 bases, with 7 bases sitting between them. Germline V gene lookup returns CDR1 MGHDK and CDR2 SYGVNS. The CDR3 length is 13 residues. CDR3 amino acids: CASSGQFNEKLFF. DNA of the CDR3: TGTGCCAGCAGTGGCCAGTTTAATGAAAAACTGTTTTTT.

Comment on this clonotype: Given a much more abundant clone one base away, this may be a read error. J is TRBJ2-1 and V is TRBV7-2; 11 bases fit TRBD2. The J segment lost 6 bases and the V segment lost 5 bases, leaving 9 bases of the junction unmatched. This CDR3 is 16 amino acids long. Germline V gene sequence: CDR1 SGHTA, CDR2 FQGNSA. CDR3: CASSMRISGGVNEQFF. CDR3 nucleotides: TGTGCCAGCAGCATGCGGATTAGCGGGGGGGTCAATGAGCAGTTCTTC.

Ten or more counts support this clonotype. The V call is TRBV28, the J call TRBJ2-7, with D tentatively TRBD1 (5 bases). Trimming left V 3 bases short and J 2 bases short, with 11 bases between. Germline CDR1 MDHEN, CDR2 SYDVKM. The CDR3 has 14 residues. The CDR3 bases are TGTGCCAGCAGTTTCGGCAGGGTACCCTACGAGCAGTACTTC. Translated: CASSFGRVPYEQYF.

With respect to this clonotype: This may arise from a read error, as a much more abundant clone is one base away. The chain links TRBV20-1 to TRBJ1-1; D might be TRBD1 (5 bases). From germline, CDR1 is DFQATT and CDR2 SNEGSKA (reference sequence). This CDR3 region has 16 residues. The CDR3: CSVLRGGARSNAEAFF. The CDR3 bases are TGCAGTGTCCTCCGTGGGGGTGCCAGGTCGAACGCTGAAGCTTTCTTT.

Only a few counts were recorded for this clonotype. This CDR3 is CATSDRTAYGYTF. The DNA for the CDR3 is TGTGCCACCAGTGATCGGACAGCCTATGGCTACACCTTC. This chain uses TRBV24-1 with TRBJ1-2, with D possibly being TRBD1 (6 bases). CDR3 length: 13 amino acids. The germline gives CDR1 KGHDR, CDR2 SFDVKD. V lost 3 bases and J lost 4, with 8 bases in between.

This clonotype has a count of ten or more. This chain uses TRBV6-2 or TRBV6-3 with TRBJ2-1, with TRBD2 matching 11 bases. The V and J ends lost 2 bases and 4 bases, in that order; junction bases with no gene match: 4. The CDR3 is 16 amino acids. Germline CDR1 is MNHEY and CDR2 is SVGEGT. For the CDR3, the DNA is TGTGCCAGCAGTTACGCCCTAGCGGGGGGTTACAATGAGCAGTTCTTC. It is translated as CASSYALAGGYNEQFF.

This clonotype was picked up many times. The chain uses TRBV10-3 and TRBJ2-6, with 10 nucleotides matching TRBD1. J gave up 3 bases and V 10 bases, and 9 bases lay outside the gene matches. The CDR3 runs 16 residues. Germline V gene data show CDR1 as ENHRY and CDR2 as SYGVKD. CDR3 in amino acids: CATSLDRGFGANVLTF. For the CDR3, the DNA is TGTGCCACCTCCTTGGACAGGGGGTTTGGGGCCAACGTCCTGACTTTC.

As for this clonotype: At one of its ends the junction is not consistent with the germline gene, which may arise from a read error. The chain joins TRBV5-5 to TRBJ2-4, with TRBD2 matching 13 bases. TRBJ2-5 matches the DNA end more closely, so the J call is doubtful. This CDR3 is built from 17 residues. The germline V gene has CDR1 SGHKS and CDR2 YYEKEE (reference sequence). CDR3 sequence reads: CPSSPRTSGGLQETQYF. The CDR3 region has the DNA TGTCCCAGCAGCCCCAGGACTAGCGGGGGACTCCAAGAGACCCAGTACTTC.

This clonotype has a count of ten or more. The chain carries TRBV4-3 and TRBJ2-1; unclear D gene. V was trimmed by 0 bases and J by 4 bases, leaving 7 bases between them. The CDR3 loop spans 14 amino acids. Germline V CDR1 and CDR2: LGHNA, YSLEER. This chain's CDR3 is CASSQERLYNEQFF. The CDR3 coding sequence is TGCGCCAGCAGCCAAGAACGGCTGTACAATGAGCAGTTCTTC.

On this clonotype itself: Germline and junction disagree at one end, which may indicate a read error. The rearrangement joins TRBV7-9 to TRBJ2-5, with 14 positions matching TRBD2. This CDR3 has 17 amino acids. Germline values: CDR1 SEHNR, CDR2 FQNEAQ (reference sequence). The CDR3 reads CASSSKGLAGVQETQYF. The CDR3 DNA reads as TGTGCCAGTAGCTCCAAGGGACTAGCGGGAGTACAAGAGACCCAGTACTTC.

CDR3 region: CSVGGEETQFF. DNA for the CDR3: TGCAGCGTTGGTGGGGAAGAGACCCAGTTCTTC. This sequence joins TRBV29-1 and TRBJ2-1; D uncertain. Per germline, CDR1 SQVTM and CDR2 ANQGSEA. The germline V and J ends were trimmed by 4 bases and 13 bases, with 14 bases remaining between them. The CDR3 runs to 11 residues.

This clonotype turned up a few times. Given a much more abundant clone one base away, this may be a read error. The chain carries TRBV7-2 and TRBJ2-7, with 9 bases fitting TRBD1. The CDR3 loop spans 16 amino acids. Germline values: CDR1 SGHTA, CDR2 FQGNSA. CDR3 residues: CAGSLASDRGTYEQYF. DNA of the CDR3: TGTGCCGGCAGCTTAGCGTCGGACAGGGGTACCTACGAGCAGTACTTC. Full variable domain (rest looked up from reference TRBV7-2 and TRBJ2-7): GAGVSQSPSNKVTEKGKDVELRCDPISGHTALYWYRQSLGQGLEFLIYFQGNSAPDKSGLPSDRFSAERTGGSVSTLTIQRTQQEDSAVYLCAGSLASDRGTYEQYFGPGTRLTVT.

This clonotype was observed a handful of times. The rearrangement joins TRBV4-3 to TRBJ1-3; D call uncertain. Per the germline V gene, CDR1 is LGHNA and CDR2 is YSLEER. CDR3 length: 15 amino acids. V was pared by 4 bases and J by 0 bases, with 10 bases between. In DNA form, the CDR3 reads TGCGCCAGCAGCCTAGAGATTAGCTCTGGAAACACCATATATTTT. It encodes CASSLEISSGNTIYF.

In regard to this clonotype: At one of its ends the junction is not consistent with the germline gene, which may arise from a read error. The V gene is TRBV7-8, the J gene TRBJ2-7; D call uncertain. Germline CDR1 reads SGHVS; CDR2 reads FQNEAQ. CDR3 length: 13 residues. CDR3: CAGSLGPAYEQYF. The CDR3 DNA follows: TGTGCCGGCAGCTTAGGGCCGGCCTACGAGCAGTACTTC.

Regarding this clonotype: Given a much more abundant clone one base away, this may be a read error. The V call is TRBV20-1, the J call TRBJ2-1; D is tentatively TRBD1 or TRBD2 (5 bases each). The germline V gene has CDR1 DFQATT and CDR2 SNEGSKA (reference sequence). The CDR3 runs to 18 residues. The ends were cut back, 1 base at V and 1 base at J, with 20 bases in the middle. The chain's CDR3 is CSARAGLGRGVSYNEQFF. In DNA, the CDR3 is TGCAGTGCTAGAGCCGGGCTGGGCCGGGGCGTATCCTACAATGAGCAGTTCTTC.

This clonotype was counted a few times. This may stem from a read error, because a much larger clone lies one nucleotide away. This chain joins TRBV25-1 and TRBJ2-1; possible D gene TRBD1, 6 bases. With the DNA end fitting TRBJ2-7 better, the J assignment may be wrong. The CDR3 totals 14 residues. Germline V CDR1 and CDR2: MGHDK, SYGVNS. In DNA, the CDR3 is TGTGCCAGCAGAGGACAGACCTCCTACAATGAGCAGTACTTC. It encodes CASRGQTSYNEQYF.

The V gene is TRBV2, the J gene TRBJ1-5, with TRBD1 identical over 8 bases. Germline V gene data show CDR1 as SNHLY and CDR2 as FYNNEI. The CDR3 loop spans 15 amino acids. The junction had 9 bases not matched to a gene; V was cut back by 6 bases and J by 5 bases. The CDR3 reads CASSRQGLNDQPQHF. The DNA of the CDR3 is TGTGCCAGCAGCCGACAGGGGCTGAACGATCAGCCCCAGCATTTT.